Listed here is a single TCR beta chain. Its matching antigen is unknown. Sequenced by immunoSEQ multiplex PCR; TCRdb stores in-frame clones only, minus some. The data show 100,000 to 140,000 clones, with roughly 89% seen just once and 0.71% held by the top ten. These data are taken from a study of graft-versus-host responses after intestinal transplantation. V shed 6 bases, J shed 3 bases, and the junction held 4 bases outside the gene matches. The CDR3 spans 15 residues. The germline V gene has CDR1 SGHDN and CDR2 FVKESK. Whole-study results and caveats: High graft-versus-host to host-versus-graft clonal ratios were found in allografts of patients who had graft-donor T cell macrochimerism.

This clonotype originated in a human donor who was the organ donor for an intestinal transplant. The V and J genes are TRBV14 and TRBJ2-2; 10 bases line up with TRBD1. The sample consisted of unstimulated CD4+ T cells sorted from spleen or lymph node cells, taken before transplant. This CDR3 reads CASSWTGGHTGELFF. The CDR3 DNA reads as TGTGCCAGCAGTTGGACAGGGGGACACACCGGGGAGCTGTTTTTT.